This T cell receptor beta chain was documented in a study of blood T cell repertoires in COVID-19. CDR3 length equals 21 residues. The germline V gene encodes CDR1 MDHEN and CDR2 SYDVKM. V lost 3 bases, J lost 3 bases, and 23 bases stayed unmatched. Patients at the Seattle site were enrolled during active infection and followed longitudinally. Using immunoSEQ multiplex PCR, the repertoire was profiled, and TCRdb retains in-frame clones only, with some absent. The sample includes fewer than 100,000 clones, roughly 85% of them seen just once. Sequenced material: peripheral blood. This receptor was identified in a man aged 45-65 years with COVID-19, enrolled during active disease. The chain employs TRBV28 and TRBJ1-3; TRBD1 matches at 7 bases. The CDR3 loop reads CASSLAYSPPTGKRGGNTIYF. As DNA, the CDR3 is TGTGCCAGCAGTTTGGCATACTCCCCCCCGACAGGGAAAAGGGGTGGAAACACCATATATTTT.